The 19 T cell receptor beta chains reported below all come from one sample, sequenced in a study of shared clonotypes between healthy human individuals. Clones were sequenced by immunoSEQ multiplex PCR, and TCRdb holds only the in-frame ones, with some missing. The sample consists of under 2,000,000 clones, roughly 95% of them appearing once. The naive CD8 subset, CD45RO-negative cells positively selected for CCR7, excluded terminally differentiated effector memory CD45RA+ cells. The sequenced sample was naive CD8+ T cells sorted from blood. These receptors all come from a man younger than 30 in good health.

This rearrangement joins TRBV28 to TRBJ1-5, with D unclear. CDR1 and CDR2 from the germline V gene are MDHEN and SYDVKM. The CDR3 extends over 14 amino acids. V was cut by 7 bases and J by 0 bases, with 10 bases left in between. The CDR3 reads CASKRSYSNQPQHF. DNA of the CDR3: TGTGCCAGCAAACGGTCCTATAGCAATCAGCCCCAGCATTTT.

The rearrangement uses TRBV11-1 and TRBJ2-7, with TRBD2 as a possible D gene (7 bases). The CDR3 totals 14 residues. CDR1 and CDR2 from the germline V gene are SGHAT and FQDESV (reference sequence). The V end lost 0 bases, the J end lost 4 bases, and 10 bases lay between the germline ends. CDR3 in amino acids: CASSLAGGQYEQYF. The CDR3 DNA is TGTGCCAGCAGCTTAGCCGGGGGGCAATACGAGCAGTACTTC. Complete variable domain (other parts from reference TRBV11-1 and TRBJ2-7): EAEVAQSPRYKITEKSQAVAFWCDPISGHATLYWYRQILGQGPELLVQFQDESVVDDSQLPKDRFSAERLKGVDSTLKIQPAELGDSAMYLCASSLAGGQYEQYFGPGTRLTVT.

This clone was observed a handful of times. This rearrangement joins TRBV30 to TRBJ2-7; TRBD1 might be the D (6 bases). Germline V CDR1 and CDR2: GTSNPN, SVGIG (reference sequence). The length of the CDR3 is 11 residues. V was shortened by 1 base and J by 7 bases, with 8 bases between the two germline ends. CDR3 protein: CAWSADREQYF. As DNA, the CDR3 is TGTGCCTGGAGTGCGGACAGAGAGCAGTACTTC.

In the case of this clone: Germline is not matched at one junction end, which may reflect a read error. This sample also contains other DNA sequences that code for the same CDR3. In nucleotides, the CDR3 is TGTGCCAGCAGCGAAGAACCCGGGGCCTACGAGCAGTACTTC. This translates into CASSEEPGAYEQYF. This chain uses TRBV6-1 with TRBJ2-7, with D tentatively TRBD2 (5 bases). Germline V lookup: CDR1 MNHNS, CDR2 SASEGT. There are 14 residues in the CDR3.

The chain employs TRBV15 and TRBJ2-5; 10 nucleotides agree with TRBD1. CDR3 length equals 18 residues. Trimming removed 5 bases from V and 4 bases from J; junction bases left unmatched: 16. Germline lookup yields CDR1 LNHNV and CDR2 YYDKDF (reference sequence). In DNA, the CDR3 is TGTGCCACCAGCGGATATAATCGCGGGACAGGGGTTCGAGAGACCCAGTACTTC. This encodes CATSGYNRGTGVRETQYF.

The chain joins TRBV7-8 to TRBJ2-7; D possibly corresponds to TRBD2 (6 bases). CDR1 and CDR2 from the germline V gene are SGHVS and FQNEAQ. Trimming cost V 5 bases and J 2 bases, with 16 bases left between them. This CDR3 is built from 15 residues. In DNA form, the CDR3 reads TGTGCCAGCAGCCTCCCGGGACTGGGAGCCTACGAGCAGTACTTC. Translating gives CASSLPGLGAYEQYF.

The V call is TRBV4-3, the J call TRBJ2-7; D not certain. The CDR3 extends over 13 amino acids. Germline CDR1 LGHNA, CDR2 YSLEER. V was pared by 1 base and J by 3 bases, with 7 bases between. The CDR3 nucleotides are TGCGCCAGCAGCCAAGGCGTCAACTACGAGCAGTACTTC. This encodes CASSQGVNYEQYF.

The J gene is TRBJ2-5, the V gene TRBV10-3, with D perhaps matching TRBD1 (7 bases). This CDR3 has 16 amino acids. Trimming removed 2 bases at V and 1 base at J, with 14 bases between. Germline CDR1 ENHRY, CDR2 SYGVKD. The CDR3 loop is CAISEGQEGPQETQYF. The CDR3 region has the DNA TGTGCCATCAGTGAGGGACAGGAGGGCCCCCAAGAGACCCAGTACTTC.

The chain combines TRBV27 with TRBJ1-1, with D tentatively TRBD1 (5 bases). This CDR3 spans 15 amino acids. Between the trimmed V and J ends, which lost 2 bases and 1 base, there was a span of 11 bases. Germline V CDR1 and CDR2: MNHEY, SMNVEV (reference sequence). The CDR3 here is CASSLLGGRNTEAFF. The CDR3 bases are TGTGCCAGCAGTTTACTCGGGGGGAGGAACACTGAAGCTTTCTTT.

V is TRBV7-2 and J is TRBJ1-6; possibly TRBD1 for D (6 bases). Trimming cost V 5 bases and J 7 bases, with 24 bases left between them. CDR3 length equals 18 residues. Germline loops: CDR1 SGHTA, CDR2 FQGNSA. In DNA, the CDR3 is TGTGCCAGCAGCCTGCCCTTAGGGGGAGGATGGTACAATTCACCCCTCCACTTT. Translating gives CASSLPLGGGWYNSPLHF.

This chain links TRBV7-2 with TRBJ1-6; possibly TRBD1 for D (5 bases). CDR1 and CDR2 from the germline V gene are SGHTA and FQGNSA. This CDR3 has 15 residues. V was clipped by 2 bases and J by 6 bases, with 11 bases between them. The DNA for the CDR3 is TGTGCCAGCAGCTTAATAGACAGATTTAATTCACCCCTCCACTTT. Translating gives CASSLIDRFNSPLHF. The entire variable domain, with the rest obtained from reference TRBV7-2 and TRBJ1-6, is as follows: GAGVSQSPSNKVTEKGKDVELRCDPISGHTALYWYRQSLGQGLEFLIYFQGNSAPDKSGLPSDRFSAERTGGSVSTLTIQRTQQEDSAVYLCASSLIDRFNSPLHFGNGTRLTVT.

The rearrangement uses TRBV9 and TRBJ2-1; 12 bases align to TRBD2. The CDR3 runs to 16 residues. Germline CDR1 SGDLS, CDR2 YYNGEE. V trimming: 4 bases; J trimming: 6 bases; junction bases outside the gene matches: 8. CDR3 sequence (DNA): TGTGCCAGCAGCCCCCGACTAGCGGGAGAGGGCAATGAGCAGTTCTTC. Amino acids: CASSPRLAGEGNEQFF.

The rearrangement joins TRBV27 to TRBJ2-2, with D perhaps TRBD2 (6 bases). The CDR3 totals 18 residues. The V gene lost 7 bases and the J gene lost 3 bases, with 24 bases spanning the gap. Germline loops: CDR1 MNHEY, CDR2 SMNVEV (reference sequence). CDR3 in amino acids: CASTVGGLRWGDTGELFF. Here the CDR3 DNA reads TGTGCCAGCACCGTAGGAGGCCTCAGGTGGGGGGACACCGGGGAGCTGTTTTTT.

The V gene is TRBV9, the J gene TRBJ2-7, with 7 nucleotides matching TRBD2. V trimming: 4 bases; J trimming: 0 bases; junction bases outside the gene matches: 4. Per the germline V gene, CDR1 is SGDLS and CDR2 is YYNGEE. The CDR3 consists of 14 residues. The CDR3 nucleotides are TGTGCCAGCAGCATGGGGGGGAGCTCCTACGAGCAGTACTTC. It is translated as CASSMGGSSYEQYF.

Turning to this clone: The junction and the germline gene differ at one end; a read error may be behind it. The chain uses TRBV20-1 and TRBJ2-4, with TRBD2 identical over 8 bases. The CDR3 extends over 11 amino acids. Germline CDR1 DFQATT, CDR2 SNEGSKA (reference sequence). CDR3 nucleotide sequence: TGCAGTGCCTCGGAAGATGAGCGGGGGCACTTC. As protein: CSASEDERGHF.

The chain couples TRBV6-1 to TRBJ2-2, with a weak D call TRBD2 (5 bases). The CDR3 length is 14 residues. Germline V gene sequence: CDR1 MNHNS, CDR2 SASEGT. Trimming took 3 bases from V and 4 from J, leaving 9 bases between them. CDR3 sequence: CASSDFRGTGELFF. The CDR3 DNA reads TGTGCCAGCAGTGATTTCCGGGGCACCGGGGAGCTGTTTTTT.

This chain connects TRBV7-8 to TRBJ1-2; D remains unclear. The CDR3 runs 14 residues. With 4 bases removed from V and 1 base from J, the gap between germline ends came to 10 bases. The germline gives CDR1 SGHVS, CDR2 FQNEAQ. The CDR3 coding sequence is TGTGCCAGCAGCTCCAGAGACTTTAACTATGGCTACACCTTC. It specifies CASSSRDFNYGYTF.

The chain is built from TRBV4-3 and TRBJ1-6; no definite D call. The CDR3 contains 12 residues. Germline-derived CDR1 and CDR2 are LGHNA and YSLEER. V gave up 3 bases and J gave up 6 bases, with 3 bases separating them. CDR3 bases: TGCGCCAGCAGCCACCTTAATTCACCCCTCCACTTT. Residues: CASSHLNSPLHF.

The gene calls are TRBV7-6 and TRBJ2-7; tentative D call: TRBD2 (6 bases). From germline, CDR1 is SGHVS and CDR2 FNYEAQ. The CDR3 is 16 amino acids. Trimming stripped 4 bases from V and 0 bases from J, with 16 bases between. CDR3 sequence reads: CASSSGSGGPSYEQYF. The CDR3 bases are TGTGCCAGCAGCTCCGGGTCCGGGGGTCCCTCCTACGAGCAGTACTTC. The variable domain in full, completed from reference TRBV7-6 and TRBJ2-7, reads GAGVSQSPRYKVTKRGQDVALRCDPISGHVSLYWYRQALGQGPEFLTYFNYEAQQDKSGLPNDRFSAERPEGSISTLTIQRTEQRDSAMYRCASSSGSGGPSYEQYFGPGTRLTVT.